Below are 23 T cell receptor beta chains sequenced from a single sample in a study of cytomegalovirus exposure and HLA in healthy donors. The primer mix had 60 Vbeta and 13 Jbeta primers. Assay: immunoSEQ multiplex PCR; the TCRdb copy retains only in-frame clones and omits some. The sample records about 160,000 clones, roughly 76% being singletons. The sequenced material came from PBMCs. These TCRs come from a woman between 50 and 59 years old in good health and CMV-seronegative.

Here the CDR3 reads CASSMGDRWNSPLHF. CDR3 nucleotides: TGTGCCAGTAGTATGGGGGACAGGTGGAATTCACCCCTCCACTTT. The chain combines TRBV19 with TRBJ1-6, with TRBD1 matching 8 bases. The germline V gene has CDR1 LNHDA and CDR2 SQIVND (reference sequence). CDR3 length: 15 amino acids. V was pared by 3 bases and J by 7 bases, with 5 bases of the junction left unmatched.

The chain links TRBV19 to TRBJ2-6; D is perhaps TRBD1 (6 bases). Germline V gene data show CDR1 as LNHDA and CDR2 as SQIVND (reference sequence). The CDR3 is 15 residues long. V gave up 5 bases and J gave up 2 bases, with 10 bases separating them. This chain's CDR3 is CASSPNRAGANVLTF. For the CDR3, the DNA is TGTGCCAGTAGTCCCAACAGGGCTGGGGCCAACGTCCTGACTTTC.

The V and J genes are TRBV5-1 and TRBJ2-7, with D perhaps TRBD1 (5 bases). Deletions cut 0 bases from V and 3 bases from J, with 10 bases between. The CDR3 runs 14 residues. Germline V gene data show CDR1 as SGHRS and CDR2 as YFSETQ. CDR3: CASSLDRPSYEQYF. CDR3 nucleotide sequence: TGCGCCAGCAGCTTGGACAGGCCAAGCTACGAGCAGTACTTC.

The chain combines TRBV19 with TRBJ1-1; 8 positions agree with TRBD1. V lost 5 bases and J lost 4; bases outside the gene matches: 6. Per germline, CDR1 LNHDA and CDR2 SQIVND (reference sequence). The length of the CDR3 is 14 residues. The CDR3 reads CASSVTGDGTEAFF. The CDR3 nucleotides read TGTGCCAGTAGTGTGACAGGGGATGGCACTGAAGCTTTCTTT.

V is TRBV7-6 and J is TRBJ2-3; 11 nucleotides line up with TRBD2. The germline gives CDR1 SGHVS, CDR2 FNYEAQ. The length of the CDR3 is 16 residues. V shed 5 bases, J shed 2 bases, and the junction held 6 bases outside the gene matches. As DNA, the CDR3 is TGTGCCAGCAGCCCTGGGACTAGCGGTTCCACAGATACGCAGTATTTT. Its protein product is CASSPGTSGSTDTQYF.

The chain couples TRBV7-3 to TRBJ2-3, with TRBD1 as a possible D gene (5 bases). Trimming shortened V by 2 bases and J by 0 bases, and 6 bases separated the two germline ends. Looked up from germline, CDR1 is SGHTA and CDR2 is FQGTGA. The CDR3 spans 14 residues. This CDR3 reads CASSLGASTDTQYF. DNA for the CDR3: TGTGCCAGCAGCTTAGGGGCCAGCACAGATACGCAGTATTTT. The entire variable domain, with the rest obtained from reference TRBV7-3 and TRBJ2-3, is as follows: GAGVSQTPSNKVTEKGKYVELRCDPISGHTALYWYRQSLGQGPEFLIYFQGTGAADDSGLPNDRFFAVRPEGSVSTLKIQRTERGDSAVYLCASSLGASTDTQYFGPGTRLTVL.

The chain employs TRBV5-4 and TRBJ2-3; 8 bases fit TRBD1. There are 13 residues in the CDR3. V gave up 3 bases and J gave up 4 bases; unmatched junction bases: 1. Looked up from germline, CDR1 is SGHNT and CDR2 is YYREEE (reference sequence). The chain's CDR3 is CASSSGGPDTQYF. The CDR3 nucleotides are TGTGCCAGCAGCTCAGGGGGCCCAGATACGCAGTATTTT.

The chain has TRBV19 and TRBJ2-1, with TRBD2 matching over 7 bases. V was pared by 6 bases and J by 2 bases, with 7 bases of the junction left unmatched. The CDR3 extends over 15 amino acids. Germline CDR1 reads LNHDA; CDR2 reads SQIVND (reference sequence). The CDR3: CASRSSGGPYNEQFF. DNA of the CDR3: TGTGCCAGTAGGTCTAGCGGAGGCCCCTACAATGAGCAGTTCTTC.

The rearrangement uses TRBV6-5 and TRBJ1-1; D is unclear. This CDR3 is 12 amino acids long. Germline CDR1 MNHEY, CDR2 SVGAGI. V shed 0 bases and J shed 8 bases, with 7 bases lying between them. Written as DNA, the CDR3 is TGTGCCAGCAGTTACTCGGGAGTCGAAGCTTTCTTT. This encodes CASSYSGVEAFF.

CDR3 DNA: TGTGCCAGCAGCTTGGACCAGCGGGGATCCACTGAAGCTTTCTTT. Translating gives CASSLDQRGSTEAFF. The chain joins TRBV5-4 to TRBJ1-1; D gene unclear. The V gene lost 0 bases and the J gene lost 4 bases, with 13 bases spanning the gap. The CDR3 totals 15 residues. Looked up from germline, CDR1 is SGHNT and CDR2 is YYREEE (reference sequence). Supplemented by reference TRBV5-4 and TRBJ1-1, the full variable domain reads ETGVTQSPTHLIKTRGQQVTLRCSSQSGHNTVSWYQQALGQGPQFIFQYYREEENGRGNFPPRFSGLQFPNYSSELNVNALELDDSALYLCASSLDQRGSTEAFFGQGTRLTVV.

V is TRBV6-1 and J is TRBJ2-1; the match to TRBD2 covers 12 bases. The CDR3 totals 14 residues. V lost 10 bases, J lost 7 bases, and 8 bases stayed unmatched. Germline CDR1 and CDR2: MNHNS and SASEGT. CDR3: CANGLAGGRNEQFF. DNA of the CDR3: TGTGCCAACGGGCTAGCGGGGGGGAGAAATGAGCAGTTCTTC.

This clone has more than one count but fewer than ten. Other nucleotide sequences in the sample specify the same CDR3. The chain employs TRBV7-2 and TRBJ1-3; D call uncertain. Germline CDR1 SGHTA, CDR2 FQGNSA. Trimming shortened V by 5 bases and J by 0 bases, and 5 bases separated the two germline ends. The CDR3 runs to 13 residues. The CDR3 region has the DNA TGTGCCAGCAGCCGTGTCTCTGGAAACACCATATATTTT. Amino acid sequence: CASSRVSGNTIYF.

The V gene is TRBV5-6, the J gene TRBJ2-7; 9 bases line up with TRBD1. Trimming cost V 5 bases and J 6 bases; bases outside gene matches: 9. The CDR3 spans 14 residues. Per germline, CDR1 SGHDT and CDR2 YYEEEE. CDR3 residues: CASRGGTGKGEQYF. The CDR3 DNA sequence: TGTGCCAGCAGGGGAGGGACAGGGAAGGGCGAGCAGTACTTC.

The chain couples TRBV30 to TRBJ2-1, with 11 bases identical to TRBD2. Germline loops: CDR1 GTSNPN, CDR2 SVGIG (reference sequence). Unmatched junction bases numbered 5, after V lost 0 bases and J lost 7 bases. This CDR3 spans 15 amino acids. The CDR3 spells CAWSVWGLADNEQFF. In DNA, the CDR3 is TGTGCCTGGAGTGTTTGGGGACTAGCGGATAATGAGCAGTTCTTC.

The CDR3 loop is CALAGGNTGELFF. CDR3 bases: TGTGCCTTAGCAGGGGGCAACACCGGGGAGCTGTTTTTT. The chain couples TRBV28 to TRBJ2-2; 8 bases fit TRBD1. Trimming removed 11 bases from V and 2 bases from J; junction bases left unmatched: 4. This CDR3 region has 13 residues. Germline CDR1 is MDHEN and CDR2 is SYDVKM.

The chain recombines TRBV28 with TRBJ1-5, with 12 bases matching TRBD1. V gave up 6 bases and J gave up 0 bases; unmatched junction bases: 6. Germline CDR1 is MDHEN and CDR2 is SYDVKM. CDR3 length: 17 amino acids. The chain's CDR3 is CASSSGTGGFSNQPQHF. The CDR3 nucleotides are TGTGCCAGCAGCTCCGGGACAGGGGGCTTTAGCAATCAGCCCCAGCATTTT.

The J gene is TRBJ2-7, the V gene TRBV6-5; 9 bases fit TRBD1. Germline CDR1 and CDR2: MNHEY and SVGAGI. Unmatched junction bases numbered 7, after V lost 4 bases and J lost 3 bases. The CDR3 is 15 residues long. CDR3 nucleotide sequence: TGTGCCAGCAGTTCCGTCGGGACAGGGAGCTACGAGCAGTACTTC. Its translation: CASSSVGTGSYEQYF.

The rearrangement uses TRBV6-1 and TRBJ2-7; 9 nucleotides line up with TRBD1. The CDR3 covers 13 residues. The germline CDR1 and CDR2 sequences are MNHNS and SASEGT. Losses at the gene ends were 5 bases for V and 4 bases for J; bases not matched to a gene: 3. Here the CDR3 DNA reads TGTGCCAGCAGTAGGGACAGGGAATACGAGCAGTACTTC. Translating gives CASSRDREYEQYF.

This clone was counted a few times. The gene calls are TRBV6-5 and TRBJ2-3; the match to TRBD2 covers 10 bases. Germline V gene data show CDR1 as MNHEY and CDR2 as SVGAGI. CDR3 length equals 15 residues. The J segment lost 6 bases and the V segment lost 2 bases, leaving 5 bases of the junction unmatched. CDR3 in amino acids: CASSYAPGLADTQYF. Here the CDR3 DNA reads TGTGCCAGCAGTTACGCCCCGGGACTAGCGGATACGCAGTATTTT.

The chain is built from TRBV6-5 and TRBJ2-5, with 7 bases matching TRBD2. The length of the CDR3 is 14 residues. CDR1 and CDR2 from the germline V gene are MNHEY and SVGAGI. The ends lost 5 bases at V and 4 bases at J; junction bases unmatched: 7. The CDR3 reads CASSPKGGGETQYF. CDR3 DNA: TGTGCCAGCAGTCCTAAGGGCGGGGGAGAGACCCAGTACTTC.

This clone has only a few counts. The gene calls are TRBV11-2 and TRBJ2-1, with 8 bases that match TRBD2. This CDR3 is built from 16 residues. V lost 2 bases to trimming and J lost 8 bases; unmatched junction nucleotides: 11. The germline V gene encodes CDR1 SGHAT and CDR2 FQNNGV. Here the CDR3 reads CASSLYLAGGRDEQFF. In nucleotides, the CDR3 is TGTGCCAGCAGCTTATATCTCGCGGGGGGCCGCGATGAGCAGTTCTTC.

The chain joins TRBV29-1 to TRBJ1-2; 8 bases line up with TRBD1. CDR1 and CDR2 from the germline V gene are SQVTM and ANQGSEA. This CDR3 comprises 13 residues. Trimming removed 7 bases from V and 0 bases from J; junction bases left unmatched: 4. This CDR3 reads CSGGQGANYGYTF. CDR3 DNA sequence: TGCAGCGGAGGACAGGGAGCTAACTATGGCTACACCTTC.

The J gene is TRBJ2-7, the V gene TRBV7-9; possible D gene TRBD2, 5 bases. This CDR3 has 14 residues. Trimming left V 5 bases short and J 4 bases short, with 15 bases between. Germline CDR1 reads SEHNR; CDR2 reads FQNEAQ (reference sequence). The CDR3 spells CASSRTTGKYEQYF. In DNA, the CDR3 is TGTGCCAGCAGCCGTACGACGGGAAAGTACGAGCAGTACTTC.